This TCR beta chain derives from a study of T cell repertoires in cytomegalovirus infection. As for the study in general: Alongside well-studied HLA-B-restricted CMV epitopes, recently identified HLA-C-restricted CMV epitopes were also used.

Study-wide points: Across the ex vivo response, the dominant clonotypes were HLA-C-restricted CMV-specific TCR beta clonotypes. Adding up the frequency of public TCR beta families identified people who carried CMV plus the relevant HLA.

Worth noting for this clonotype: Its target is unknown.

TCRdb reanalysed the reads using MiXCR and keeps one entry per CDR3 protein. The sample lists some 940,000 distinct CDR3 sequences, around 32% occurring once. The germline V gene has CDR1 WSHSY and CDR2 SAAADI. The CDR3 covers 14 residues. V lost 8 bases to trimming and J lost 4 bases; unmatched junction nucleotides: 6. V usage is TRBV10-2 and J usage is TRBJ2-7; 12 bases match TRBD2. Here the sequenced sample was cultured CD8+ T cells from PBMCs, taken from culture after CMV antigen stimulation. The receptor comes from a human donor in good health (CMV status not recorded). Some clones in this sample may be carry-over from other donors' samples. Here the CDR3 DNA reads TGCGCCAGCGGACTAGCGGGGCCTGCGTACGAGCAGTACTTC. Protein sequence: CASGLAGPAYEQYF.